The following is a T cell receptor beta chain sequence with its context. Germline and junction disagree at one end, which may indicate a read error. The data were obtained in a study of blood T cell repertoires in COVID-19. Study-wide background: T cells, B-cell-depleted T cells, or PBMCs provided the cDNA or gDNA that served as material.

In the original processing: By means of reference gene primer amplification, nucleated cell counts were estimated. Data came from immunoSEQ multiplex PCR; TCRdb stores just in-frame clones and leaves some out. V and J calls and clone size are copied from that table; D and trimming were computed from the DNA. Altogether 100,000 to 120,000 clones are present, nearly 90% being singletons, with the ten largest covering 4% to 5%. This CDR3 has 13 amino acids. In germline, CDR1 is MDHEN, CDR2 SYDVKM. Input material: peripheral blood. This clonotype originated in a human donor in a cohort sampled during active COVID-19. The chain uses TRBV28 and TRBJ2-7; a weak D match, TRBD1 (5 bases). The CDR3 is CASSLGPRESVIF. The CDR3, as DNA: TGTGCCAGCAGCTTAGGACCCAGGGAATCGGTAATTTTT.